The clone carrying this T cell receptor beta chain was seen more than once but under ten times. Clones were read by immunoSEQ multiplex PCR, and TCRdb kept only the in-frame ones, dropping some. The data show over 200,000 clones, roughly 80% seen once. The J segment lost 0 bases and the V segment lost 5 bases, leaving 3 bases of the junction unmatched. The V gene's germline CDR1 is SEHNR and CDR2 FQNEAQ (reference sequence). CDR3 length equals 16 residues. The source of the sample is a study of blood T cell repertoires in COVID-19. In the study overall: Sources were T cells, B-cell-depleted T cells, or PBMCs; the material itself was cDNA or gDNA.

The sample was peripheral blood. The chain has TRBV7-9 and TRBJ2-1, with 11 bases that match TRBD2. The source of this sequence is a woman older than 75 with active or convalescent COVID-19. The CDR3 is CASSQTSGGSYNEQFF. The DNA for the CDR3 is TGTGCCAGCAGCCAAACTAGCGGGGGCTCCTACAATGAGCAGTTCTTC.